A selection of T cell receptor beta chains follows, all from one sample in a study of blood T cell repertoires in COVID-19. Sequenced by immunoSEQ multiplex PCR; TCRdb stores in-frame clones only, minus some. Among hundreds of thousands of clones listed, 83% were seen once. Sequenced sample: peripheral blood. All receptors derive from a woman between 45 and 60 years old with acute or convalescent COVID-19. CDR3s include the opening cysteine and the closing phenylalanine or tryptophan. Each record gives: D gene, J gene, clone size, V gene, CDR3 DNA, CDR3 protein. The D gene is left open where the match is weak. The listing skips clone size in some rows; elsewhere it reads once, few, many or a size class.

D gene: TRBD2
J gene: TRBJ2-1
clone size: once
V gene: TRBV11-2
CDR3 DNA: TGTGCCAGCAGCTTAGAAGCGGGGGGGCAGGGTGAGCAGTTCTTC
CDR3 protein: CASSLEAGGQGEQFF

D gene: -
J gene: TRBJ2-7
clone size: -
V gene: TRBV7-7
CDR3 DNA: TGTGCTAGCAGCTTAGCGGACAAGCCCTACGAGCAGTACTTC
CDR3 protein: CASSLADKPYEQYF

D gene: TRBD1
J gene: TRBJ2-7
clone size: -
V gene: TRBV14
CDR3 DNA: TGTGCCAGCAGCCAAACAGGGGATCTCCCCTACGAGCAGTACTTC
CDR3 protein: CASSQTGDLPYEQYF

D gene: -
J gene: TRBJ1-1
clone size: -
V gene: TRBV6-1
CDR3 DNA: TGTGCCAGCAGTGAATTCAAAAACACTGAAGCTTTCTTT
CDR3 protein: CASSEFKNTEAFF

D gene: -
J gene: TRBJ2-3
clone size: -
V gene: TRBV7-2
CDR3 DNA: TGTGCCAGCAGCTGGGGAGGCACAGATACGCAGTATTTT
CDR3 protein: CASSWGGTDTQYF

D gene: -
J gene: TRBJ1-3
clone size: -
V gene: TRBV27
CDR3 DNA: TGTGCCAGCAGTTTGACCGGGTTTGCTTTTGGAAACACCATATATTTT
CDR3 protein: CASSLTGFAFGNTIYF

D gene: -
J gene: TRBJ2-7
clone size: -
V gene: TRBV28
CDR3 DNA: TGTGCCAGCAGGGCGGGTTCCTACGAGCAGTACTTC
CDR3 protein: CASRAGSYEQYF

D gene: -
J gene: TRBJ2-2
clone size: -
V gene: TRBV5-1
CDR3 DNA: TGCGCCAGCAGCTTGGTTGCAGACACCGGGGAGCTGTTTTTT
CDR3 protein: CASSLVADTGELFF

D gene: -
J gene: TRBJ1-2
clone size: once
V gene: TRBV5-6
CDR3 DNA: TGTGCCAGCAACTCCCAATCATACTATGGCTACACCTTC
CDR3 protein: CASNSQSYYGYTF

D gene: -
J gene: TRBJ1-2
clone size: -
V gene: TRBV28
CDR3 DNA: TGTGCCAGCCGAGACGACGGGTCGTATGGCTACACCTTC
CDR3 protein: CASRDDGSYGYTF

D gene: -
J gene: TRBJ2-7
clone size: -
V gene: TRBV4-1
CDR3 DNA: TGCGCCAGCAGCCAAGATGGGGATCGGACAGGGACGCTTAGCGGGAGACCCTACGAGCAGTACTTC
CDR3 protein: CASSQDGDRTGTLSGRPYEQYF

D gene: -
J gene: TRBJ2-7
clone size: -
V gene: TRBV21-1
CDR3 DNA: TGTGCCAGCAGCAAAGACCGCCCCGACGGGGACTTCTCCTACGAGCAGTACTTC
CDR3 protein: CASSKDRPDGDFSYEQYF

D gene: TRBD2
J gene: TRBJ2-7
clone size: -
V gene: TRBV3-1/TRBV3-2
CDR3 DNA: TGTGCCAGCAGCCCACTAGCGGGAGGGATTAGGGGCTACGAGCAGTACTTC
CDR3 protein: CASSPLAGGIRGYEQYF

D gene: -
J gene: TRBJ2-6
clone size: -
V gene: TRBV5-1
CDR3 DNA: TGCGCCAGCAGCTTCCGACTAGATGGGGACGTTGGGGCCAACGTCCTGACTTTC
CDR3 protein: CASSFRLDGDVGANVLTF

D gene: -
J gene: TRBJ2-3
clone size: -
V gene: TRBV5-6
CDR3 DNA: TGTGCCAGCAGCTTGGCCTATGACATCGCGCAGGCAGATACGCAGTATTTT
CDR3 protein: CASSLAYDIAQADTQYF

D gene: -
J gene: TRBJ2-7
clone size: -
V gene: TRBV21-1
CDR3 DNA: TGTGCCAGCAGAGACTACGGAGGACAGGGGGCCTACGAGCAGTACTTC
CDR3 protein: CASRDYGGQGAYEQYF

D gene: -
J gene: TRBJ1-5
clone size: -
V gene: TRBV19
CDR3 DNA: TGTGCCAGTAGTGGGCGGGATCGGAGCAATCAGCCCCAGCATTTT
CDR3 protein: CASSGRDRSNQPQHF

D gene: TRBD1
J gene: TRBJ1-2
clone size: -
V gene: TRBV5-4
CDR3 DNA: TGTGCCAGCAGCTTGGTAGGCAGGGGGCTAGAGGGCTACACCTTC
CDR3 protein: CASSLVGRGLEGYTF

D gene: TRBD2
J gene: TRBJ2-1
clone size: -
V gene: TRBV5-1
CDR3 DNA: TGCGCCAGCTCGAGCGGGATGGGCTACAATGAGCAGTTCTTC
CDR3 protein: CASSSGMGYNEQFF

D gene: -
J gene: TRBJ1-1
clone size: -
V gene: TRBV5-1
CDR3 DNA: TGCGCCAGCAGCTTGGCCTTGGGCAGGGCCAACACTGAAGCTTTCTTT
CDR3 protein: CASSLALGRANTEAFF

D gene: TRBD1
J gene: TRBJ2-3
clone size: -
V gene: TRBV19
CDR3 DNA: TGTGCCAGTAGTATCGGACAGGGTGTAACAGATACGCAGTATTTT
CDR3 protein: CASSIGQGVTDTQYF

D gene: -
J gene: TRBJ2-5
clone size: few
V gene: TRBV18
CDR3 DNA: TGTGCCAGCTCACCACCGGCAGCGCAAGAGACCCAGTACTTC
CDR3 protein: CASSPPAAQETQYF

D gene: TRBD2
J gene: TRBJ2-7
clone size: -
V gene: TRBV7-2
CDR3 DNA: TGTGCCAGCAGCGCGAGCGGGGGGCCCTACGAGCAGTACTTC
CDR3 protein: CASSASGGPYEQYF

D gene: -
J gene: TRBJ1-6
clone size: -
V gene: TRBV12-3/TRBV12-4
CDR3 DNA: TGTGCCAGCACAGTTTCCTCCTCTTCACCCCTCCACTTT
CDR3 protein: CASTVSSSSPLHF

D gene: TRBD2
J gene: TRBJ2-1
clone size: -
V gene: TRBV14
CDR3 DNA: TGTGCCAGCAGCCAAGTAGGAGGAAGCGGGGGTAAGCGTGAGCAGTTCTTC
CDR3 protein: CASSQVGGSGGKREQFF

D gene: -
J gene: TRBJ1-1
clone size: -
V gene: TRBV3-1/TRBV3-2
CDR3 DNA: TGTGCCAGCAGCCAAGACCCGGGGGGTACGGCTTTCTTT
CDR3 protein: CASSQDPGGTAFF

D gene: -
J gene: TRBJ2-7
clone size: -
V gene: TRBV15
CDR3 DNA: TGTGCCACCAGCAGATTCACAGGGAGCTCCTACGAGCAGTACTTC
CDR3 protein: CATSRFTGSSYEQYF

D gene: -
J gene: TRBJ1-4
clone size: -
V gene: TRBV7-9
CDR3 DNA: TGTGCCAGCAGCTTTCAGGGTAGGAATGAAAAACTGTTTTTT
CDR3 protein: CASSFQGRNEKLFF

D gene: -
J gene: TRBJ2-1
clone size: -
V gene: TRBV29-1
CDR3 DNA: TGCAGCGTTCATCTGGACATCAATGAGCAGTTCTTC
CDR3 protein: CSVHLDINEQFF

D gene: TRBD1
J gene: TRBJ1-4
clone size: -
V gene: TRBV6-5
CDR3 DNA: TGTGCCAGCAACAGGGGGATGGTGACTAATGAAAAACTGTTTTTT
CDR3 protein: CASNRGMVTNEKLFF

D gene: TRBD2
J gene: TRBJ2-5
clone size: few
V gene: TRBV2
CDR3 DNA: TGTGCCAGCAGTGGACTAGCGAGGGAGACCCAGTACTTC
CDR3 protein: CASSGLARETQYF

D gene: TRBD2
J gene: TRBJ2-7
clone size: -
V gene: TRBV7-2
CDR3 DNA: TGTGCCAGCGGACTCCTAGCGGGATACGAGCAGTACTTC
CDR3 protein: CASGLLAGYEQYF

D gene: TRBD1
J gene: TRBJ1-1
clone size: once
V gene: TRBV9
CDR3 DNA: TGTGCCAGCAGCGATAGAGTCAGGGGGAAGCCTGAAGCTTTCTTT
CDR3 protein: CASSDRVRGKPEAFF

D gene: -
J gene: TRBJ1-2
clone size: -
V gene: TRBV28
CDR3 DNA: TGTGCCAGCAGTTTAAGTGGCAGGGTCTATGGCTACACCTTC
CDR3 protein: CASSLSGRVYGYTF

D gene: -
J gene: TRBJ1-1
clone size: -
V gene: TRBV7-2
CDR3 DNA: TGTGCCAGCAGCTTACGGGTGGCACAGAACACTGAAGCTTTCTTT
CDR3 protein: CASSLRVAQNTEAFF

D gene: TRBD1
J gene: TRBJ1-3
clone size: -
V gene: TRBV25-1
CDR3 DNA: TGTGCCAGCAGGGGGACAGGGGCCGACGGAAACACCATATATTTT
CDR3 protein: CASRGTGADGNTIYF

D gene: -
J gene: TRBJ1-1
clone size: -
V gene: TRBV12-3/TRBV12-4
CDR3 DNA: TGTGCCAGCAGCGGAGCGAACACTGAAGCTTTCTTT
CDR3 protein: CASSGANTEAFF

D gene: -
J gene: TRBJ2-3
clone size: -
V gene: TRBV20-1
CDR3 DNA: TGCAGTGCTACTTTATTGGATACGCAGTATTTT
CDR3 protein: CSATLLDTQYF

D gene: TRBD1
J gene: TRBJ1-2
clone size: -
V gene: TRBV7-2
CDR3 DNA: TGTGCCAGCAGCTTAGCAGGGGGACAGAACTTCCGGGATGGCTACACCTTC
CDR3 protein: CASSLAGGQNFRDGYTF

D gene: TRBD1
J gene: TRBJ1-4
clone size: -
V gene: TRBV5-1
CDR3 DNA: TGCGCCAGCAGCTTGGGACAGGGAAACAATGAAAAACTGTTTTTT
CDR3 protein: CASSLGQGNNEKLFF

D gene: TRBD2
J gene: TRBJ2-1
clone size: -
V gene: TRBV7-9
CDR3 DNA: TGTGCCAGCAGAGAAACAACTGGGACTAGCCACAATGAGCAGTTCTTC
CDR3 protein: CASRETTGTSHNEQFF

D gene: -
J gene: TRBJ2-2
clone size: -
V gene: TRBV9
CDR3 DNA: TGTGCCAGCAGCGTAGATCAGCAGGGATTGGGGAACACCGGGGAGCTGTTTTTT
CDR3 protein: CASSVDQQGLGNTGELFF

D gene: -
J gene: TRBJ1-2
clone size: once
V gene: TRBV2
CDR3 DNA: TGTGCCAGCAGGCCGGCAGAGGGGGTCTATGGCTACACCTTC
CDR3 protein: CASRPAEGVYGYTF

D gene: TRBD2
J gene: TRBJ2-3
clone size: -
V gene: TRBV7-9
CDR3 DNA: TGTGCCAGCAGCCCGGGACTAGCCACAGATACGCAGTATTTT
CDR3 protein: CASSPGLATDTQYF

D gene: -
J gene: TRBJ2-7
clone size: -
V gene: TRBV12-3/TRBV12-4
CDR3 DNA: TGTGCCAGCAGTCAAGGACGGACTTTTCAGTACTTC
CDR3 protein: CASSQGRTFQYF

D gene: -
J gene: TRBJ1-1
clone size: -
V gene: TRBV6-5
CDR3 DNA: TGTGCCAGCAGCCTCAGGTACACTGAAGCTTTCTTT
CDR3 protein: CASSLRYTEAFF

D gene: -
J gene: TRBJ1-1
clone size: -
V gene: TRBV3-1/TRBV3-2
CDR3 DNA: TGTGCCAGCAGCCAAGACAGGGTCACTGAAGCTTTCTTT
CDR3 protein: CASSQDRVTEAFF

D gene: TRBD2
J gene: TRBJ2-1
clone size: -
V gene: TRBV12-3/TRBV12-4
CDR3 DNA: TGTGCCAGCAGTCCTGGACTAGCGAAGCAGTTCTTC
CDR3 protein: CASSPGLAKQFF

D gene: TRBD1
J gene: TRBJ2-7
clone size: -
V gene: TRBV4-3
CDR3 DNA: TGCGCCAGCAGCCAAGACAGGGGACAGACCTACGAGCAGTACTTC
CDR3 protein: CASSQDRGQTYEQYF

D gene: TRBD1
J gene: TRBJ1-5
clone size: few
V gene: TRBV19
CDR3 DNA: TGTGCCAGTAGTGGACAGGGATCTCAGCCCCAGCATTTT
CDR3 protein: CASSGQGSQPQHF

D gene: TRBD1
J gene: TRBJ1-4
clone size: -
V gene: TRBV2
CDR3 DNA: TGTGCCAGCAGTCTACAGGGGGCTGGGGAAAAACTGTTTTTT
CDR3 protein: CASSLQGAGEKLFF

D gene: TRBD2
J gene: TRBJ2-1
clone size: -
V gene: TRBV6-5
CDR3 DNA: TGTGCCAGCAGTTACGACGGGAGGGCGTCCGGTGAGCAGTTCTTC
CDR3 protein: CASSYDGRASGEQFF

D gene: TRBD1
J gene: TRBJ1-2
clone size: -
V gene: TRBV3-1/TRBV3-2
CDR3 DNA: TGTGCCAGCAGCCTCGGACAGGTGACGTATGGCTACACCTTC
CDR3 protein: CASSLGQVTYGYTF

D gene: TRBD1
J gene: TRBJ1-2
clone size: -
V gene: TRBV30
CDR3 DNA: TGTGCCTGGTTCGGACAGGGCGATGGCTACACCTTC
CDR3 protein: CAWFGQGDGYTF

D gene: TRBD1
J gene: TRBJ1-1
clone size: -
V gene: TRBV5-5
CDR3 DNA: TGTGCCAGCAGCTTTTCAGGGGGGCGGAGCACTGAAGCTTTCTTT
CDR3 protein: CASSFSGGRSTEAFF

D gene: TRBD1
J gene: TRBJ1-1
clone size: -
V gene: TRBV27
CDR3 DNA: TGTGCCAGCAGAACAGGGGGCCCCAACATGAACACTGAAGCTTTCTTT
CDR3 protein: CASRTGGPNMNTEAFF

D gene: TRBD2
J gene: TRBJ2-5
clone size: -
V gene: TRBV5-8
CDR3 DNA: TGTGCCAGCAGCCCCTTAGGGGCGGGAGTGCGGGAGACCCAGTACTTC
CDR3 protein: CASSPLGAGVRETQYF

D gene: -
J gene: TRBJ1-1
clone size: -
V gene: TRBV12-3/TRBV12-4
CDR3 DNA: TGTGCCAGCAGGGGAGACAGGACCACTGAAGCTTTCTTT
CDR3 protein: CASRGDRTTEAFF

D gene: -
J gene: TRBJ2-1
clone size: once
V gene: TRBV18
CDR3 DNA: TGTGCCAGCTCAAAGTTGGAGGGGTCCTACAATGAGCAGTTCTTC
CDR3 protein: CASSKLEGSYNEQFF